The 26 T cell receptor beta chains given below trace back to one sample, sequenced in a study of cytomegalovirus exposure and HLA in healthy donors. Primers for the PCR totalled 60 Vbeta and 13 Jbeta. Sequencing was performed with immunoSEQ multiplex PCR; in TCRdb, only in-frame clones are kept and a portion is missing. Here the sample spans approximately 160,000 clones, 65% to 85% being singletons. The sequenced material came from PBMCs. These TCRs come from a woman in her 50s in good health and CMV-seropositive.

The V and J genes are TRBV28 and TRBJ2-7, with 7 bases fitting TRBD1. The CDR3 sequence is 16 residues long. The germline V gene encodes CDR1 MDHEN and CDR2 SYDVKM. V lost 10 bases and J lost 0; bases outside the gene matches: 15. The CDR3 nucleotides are TGTGCCACCTCCGGCCTCACGGGACAGTCCTCCTACGAGCAGTACTTC. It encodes CATSGLTGQSSYEQYF.

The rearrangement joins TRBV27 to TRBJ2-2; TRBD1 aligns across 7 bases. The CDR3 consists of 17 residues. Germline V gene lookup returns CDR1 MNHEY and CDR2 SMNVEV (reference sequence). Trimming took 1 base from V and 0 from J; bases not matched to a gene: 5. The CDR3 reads CASSLFPTGTNTGELFF. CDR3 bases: TGTGCCAGCAGTTTATTCCCGACAGGGACGAACACCGGGGAGCTGTTTTTT.

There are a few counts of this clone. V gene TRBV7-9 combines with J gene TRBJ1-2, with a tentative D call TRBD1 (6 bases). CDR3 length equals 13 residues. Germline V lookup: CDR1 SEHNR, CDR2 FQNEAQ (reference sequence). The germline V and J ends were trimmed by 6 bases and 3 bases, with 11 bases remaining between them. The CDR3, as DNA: TGTGCCAGCAGGTCCCCAGGGGACTATGGCTACACCTTC. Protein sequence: CASRSPGDYGYTF.

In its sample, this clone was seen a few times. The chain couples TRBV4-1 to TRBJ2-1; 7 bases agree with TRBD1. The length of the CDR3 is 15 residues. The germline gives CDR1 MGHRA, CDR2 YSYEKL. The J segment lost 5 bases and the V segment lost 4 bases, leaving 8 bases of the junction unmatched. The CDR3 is CASSRRQGSDNEQFF. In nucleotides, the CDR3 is TGCGCCAGCAGCCGACGACAGGGATCGGACAATGAGCAGTTCTTC.

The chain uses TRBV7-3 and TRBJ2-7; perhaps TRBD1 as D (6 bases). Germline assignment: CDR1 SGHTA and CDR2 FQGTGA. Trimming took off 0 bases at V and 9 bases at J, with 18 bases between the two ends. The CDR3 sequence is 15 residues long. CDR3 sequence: CASSLTPGTPEGQYF. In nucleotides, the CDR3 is TGTGCCAGCAGCTTAACGCCCGGGACACCCGAGGGGCAGTACTTC.

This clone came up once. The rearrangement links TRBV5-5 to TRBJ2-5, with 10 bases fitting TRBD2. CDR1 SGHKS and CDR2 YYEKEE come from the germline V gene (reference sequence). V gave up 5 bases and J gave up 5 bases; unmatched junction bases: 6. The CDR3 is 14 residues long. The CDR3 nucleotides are TGTGCCAGCAGAGATAGCGGGGGGTCGGAGACCCAGTACTTC. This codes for CASRDSGGSETQYF.

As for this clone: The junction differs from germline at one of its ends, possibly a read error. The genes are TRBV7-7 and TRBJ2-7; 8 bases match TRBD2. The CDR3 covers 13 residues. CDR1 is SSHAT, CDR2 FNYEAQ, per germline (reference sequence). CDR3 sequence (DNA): TGTGCTAGCAGCTCGGGACTAGACTACGAGCAGTACTTC. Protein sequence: CASSSGLDYEQYF.

Here the CDR3 DNA reads TGTGCCAGCAGCTTGTCAGGGGGAAGCAATCAGCCCCAGCATTTT. This translates into CASSLSGGSNQPQHF. This rearrangement joins TRBV7-2 to TRBJ1-5, with 7 bases that match TRBD1. Germline V gene data show CDR1 as SGHTA and CDR2 as FQGNSA. CDR3 length: 15 residues. J was trimmed by 1 base and V by 3 bases; bases with no gene match: 3.

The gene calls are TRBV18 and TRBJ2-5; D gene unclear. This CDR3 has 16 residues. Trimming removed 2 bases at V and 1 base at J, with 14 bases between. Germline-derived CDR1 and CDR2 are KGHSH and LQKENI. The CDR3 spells CASSPNDAEPQETQYF. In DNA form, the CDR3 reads TGTGCCAGCTCACCAAATGACGCGGAGCCCCAAGAGACCCAGTACTTC.

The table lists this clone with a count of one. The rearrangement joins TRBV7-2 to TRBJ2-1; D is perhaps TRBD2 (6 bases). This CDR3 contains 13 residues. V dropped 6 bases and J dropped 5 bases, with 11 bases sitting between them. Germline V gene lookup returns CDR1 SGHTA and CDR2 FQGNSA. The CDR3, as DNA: TGTGCCAGCAGGGGAGGAAGCAACAATGAGCAGTTCTTC. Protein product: CASRGGSNNEQFF.

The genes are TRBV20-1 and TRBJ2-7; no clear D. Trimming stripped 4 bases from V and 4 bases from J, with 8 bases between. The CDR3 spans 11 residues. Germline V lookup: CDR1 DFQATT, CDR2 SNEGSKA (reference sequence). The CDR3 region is CSATHSYEQYF. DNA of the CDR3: TGCAGTGCTACCCATTCATACGAGCAGTACTTC.

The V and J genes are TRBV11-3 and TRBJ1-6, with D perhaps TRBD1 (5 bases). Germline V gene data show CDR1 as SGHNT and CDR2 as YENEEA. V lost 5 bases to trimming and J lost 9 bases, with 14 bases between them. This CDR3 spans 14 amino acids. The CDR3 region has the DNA TGTGCCAGCAGCCAAGGACCAGGGCCTTCACCCCTCCACTTT. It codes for CASSQGPGPSPLHF. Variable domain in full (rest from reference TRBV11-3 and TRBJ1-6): EAGVVQSPRYKIIEKKQPVAFWCNPISGHNTLYWYLQNLGQGPELLIRYENEEAVDDSQLPKDRFSAERLKGVDSTLKIQPAELGDSAVYLCASSQGPGPSPLHFGNGTRLTVT.

The CDR3 reads CASSPQQGFGGNQPQHF. CDR3 bases: TGTGCCAGCAGTCCTCAACAGGGGTTTGGGGGCAATCAGCCCCAGCATTTT. The chain couples TRBV28 to TRBJ1-5; 7 nucleotides align to TRBD1. The V and J ends lost 5 bases and 2 bases, in that order; junction bases with no gene match: 12. CDR1 MDHEN and CDR2 SYDVKM come from the germline V gene. The CDR3 totals 17 residues.

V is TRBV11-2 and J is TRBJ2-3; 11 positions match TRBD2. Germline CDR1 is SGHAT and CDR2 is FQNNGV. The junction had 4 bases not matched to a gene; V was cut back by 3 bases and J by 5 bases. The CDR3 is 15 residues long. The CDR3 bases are TGTGCCAGCAGCTTTAGCGGGAGGGCCGAAGATACGCAGTATTTT. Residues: CASSFSGRAEDTQYF. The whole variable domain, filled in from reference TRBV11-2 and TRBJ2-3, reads EAGVAQSPRYKIIEKRQSVAFWCNPISGHATLYWYQQILGQGPKLLIQFQNNGVVDDSQLPKDRFSAERLKGVDSTLKIQPAKLEDSAVYLCASSFSGRAEDTQYFGPGTRLTVL.

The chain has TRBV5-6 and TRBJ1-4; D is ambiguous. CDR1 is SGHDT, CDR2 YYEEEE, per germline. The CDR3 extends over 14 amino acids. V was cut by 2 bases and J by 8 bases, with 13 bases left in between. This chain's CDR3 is CASSLSQPREKLFF. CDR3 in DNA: TGTGCCAGCAGCTTAAGTCAGCCCAGGGAAAAACTGTTTTTT.

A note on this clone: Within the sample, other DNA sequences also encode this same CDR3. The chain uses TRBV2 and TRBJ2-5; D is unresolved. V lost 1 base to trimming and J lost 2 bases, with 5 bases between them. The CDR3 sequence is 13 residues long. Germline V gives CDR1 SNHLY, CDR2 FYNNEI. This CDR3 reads CASSEGLQETQYF. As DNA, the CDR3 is TGTGCCAGCAGTGAAGGACTGCAAGAGACCCAGTACTTC. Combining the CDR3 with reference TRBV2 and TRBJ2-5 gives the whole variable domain EPEVTQTPSHQVTQMGQEVILRCVPISNHLYFYWYRQILGQKVEFLVSFYNNEISEKSEIFDDQFSVERPDGSNFTLKIRSTKLEDSAMYFCASSEGLQETQYFGPGTRLLVL.

The CDR3: CASSLGLAASTDTQYF. In DNA, the CDR3 is TGTGCCAGCAGCTTGGGCCTAGCGGCCAGCACAGATACGCAGTATTTT. The chain joins TRBV5-4 to TRBJ2-3; 7 positions match TRBD2. This CDR3 is 16 amino acids long. Germline CDR1 is SGHNT and CDR2 is YYREEE (reference sequence). Unmatched junction bases numbered 4, after V lost 0 bases and J lost 0 bases.

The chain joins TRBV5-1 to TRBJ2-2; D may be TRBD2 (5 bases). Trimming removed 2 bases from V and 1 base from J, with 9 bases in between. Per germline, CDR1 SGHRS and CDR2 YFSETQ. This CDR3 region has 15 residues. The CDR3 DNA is TGCGCCAGCAGCTTCCGGGGTATGAACACCGGGGAGCTGTTTTTT. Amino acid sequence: CASSFRGMNTGELFF.

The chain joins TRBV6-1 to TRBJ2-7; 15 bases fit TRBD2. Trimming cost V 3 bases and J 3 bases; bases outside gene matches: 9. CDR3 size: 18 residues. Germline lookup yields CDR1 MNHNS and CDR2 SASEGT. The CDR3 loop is CASSDGLAGGPGGYEQYF. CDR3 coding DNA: TGTGCCAGCAGTGATGGACTAGCGGGGGGGCCTGGAGGCTACGAGCAGTACTTC.

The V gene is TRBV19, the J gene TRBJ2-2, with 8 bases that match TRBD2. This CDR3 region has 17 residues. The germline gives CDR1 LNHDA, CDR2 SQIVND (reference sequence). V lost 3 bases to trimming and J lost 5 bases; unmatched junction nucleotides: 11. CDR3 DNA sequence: TGTGCCAGTAGTATCTCCGGGACTAGAGAAATGACCGGGGAGCTGTTTTTT. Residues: CASSISGTREMTGELFF.

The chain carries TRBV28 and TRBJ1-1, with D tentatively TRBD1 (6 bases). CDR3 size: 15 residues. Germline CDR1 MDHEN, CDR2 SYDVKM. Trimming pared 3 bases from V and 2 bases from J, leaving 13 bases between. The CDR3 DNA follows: TGTGCCAGCAGTTTTTTGGGGGCTTTTAACACTGAAGCTTTCTTT. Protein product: CASSFLGAFNTEAFF. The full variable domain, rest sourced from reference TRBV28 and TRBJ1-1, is DVKVTQSSRYLVKRTGEKVFLECVQDMDHENMFWYRQDPGLGLRLIYFSYDVKMKEKGDIPEGYSVSREKKERFSLILESASTNQTSMYLCASSFLGAFNTEAFFGQGTRLTVV.

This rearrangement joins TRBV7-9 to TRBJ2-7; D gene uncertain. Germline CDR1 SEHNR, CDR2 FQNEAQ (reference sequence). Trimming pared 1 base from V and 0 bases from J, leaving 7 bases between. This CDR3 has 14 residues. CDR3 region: CASSLEFSSYEQYF. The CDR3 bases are TGTGCCAGCAGCTTAGAGTTTAGCTCCTACGAGCAGTACTTC. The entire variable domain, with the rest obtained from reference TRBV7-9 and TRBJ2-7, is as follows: DTGVSQNPRHKITKRGQNVTFRCDPISEHNRLYWYRQTLGQGPEFLTYFQNEAQLEKSRLLSDRFSAERPKGSFSTLEIQRTEQGDSAMYLCASSLEFSSYEQYFGPGTRLTVT.

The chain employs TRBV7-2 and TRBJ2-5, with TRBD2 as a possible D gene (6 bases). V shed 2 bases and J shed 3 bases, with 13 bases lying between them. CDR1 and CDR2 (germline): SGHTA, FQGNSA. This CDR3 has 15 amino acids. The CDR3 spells CASSLNGGVKETQYF. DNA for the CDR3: TGTGCCAGCAGCTTAAATGGCGGGGTGAAAGAGACCCAGTACTTC.

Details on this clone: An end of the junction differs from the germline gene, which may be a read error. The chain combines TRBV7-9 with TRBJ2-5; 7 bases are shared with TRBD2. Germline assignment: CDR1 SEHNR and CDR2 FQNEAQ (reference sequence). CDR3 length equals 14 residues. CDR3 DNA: TGTTCCAGCAGCCACACTAGCGCCATCGAGACCCAGTACTTC. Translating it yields CSSSHTSAIETQYF.

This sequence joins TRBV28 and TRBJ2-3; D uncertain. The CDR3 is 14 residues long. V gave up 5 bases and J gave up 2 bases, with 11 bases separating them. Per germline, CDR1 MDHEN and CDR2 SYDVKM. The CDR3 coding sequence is TGTGCCAGCAGTCCCCGGGTGGCCACAGATACGCAGTATTTT. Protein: CASSPRVATDTQYF. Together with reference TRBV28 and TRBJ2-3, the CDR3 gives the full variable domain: DVKVTQSSRYLVKRTGEKVFLECVQDMDHENMFWYRQDPGLGLRLIYFSYDVKMKEKGDIPEGYSVSREKKERFSLILESASTNQTSMYLCASSPRVATDTQYFGPGTRLTVL.

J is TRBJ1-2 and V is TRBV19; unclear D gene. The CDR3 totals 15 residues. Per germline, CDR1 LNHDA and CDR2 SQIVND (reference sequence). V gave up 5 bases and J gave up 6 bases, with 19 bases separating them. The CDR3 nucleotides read TGTGCCAGTAGTCCGGGAGGTCCGGGATCTGATGGCTACACCTTC. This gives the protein CASSPGGPGSDGYTF.